This T cell receptor beta chain was found in a study of beta chain features in type 1 diabetes. General observations from the study: Among all four CD4+ subsets, Type 1 diabetes patients had TCRB CDR3s that were moderately but significantly shorter.

This clone was observed a few times. Its antigen is unknown. Sequencing targeted expressed TCRB transcripts, as all isolated RNA had been reverse transcribed. Generated by immunoSEQ multiplex PCR, the TCRdb table keeps only in-frame clones and is missing some. The table includes roughly 400,000 clones, over 9% detected once. The CDR3 runs to 15 residues. Germline assignment: CDR1 SGHTA and CDR2 FQGNSA. J gave up 3 bases and V 3 bases, and 4 bases lay outside the gene matches. V usage is TRBV7-2 and J usage is TRBJ2-7; 11 nucleotides line up with TRBD1. Material: central memory CD4+ T cells from blood. The TCR originated in a young man with type 1 diabetes. CDR3 coding DNA: TGTGCCAGCAGCTTTCTTGGGACAGGGGGCTACGAGCAGTACTTC. It yields the protein CASSFLGTGGYEQYF.